A selection of T cell receptor beta chains follows, all from one sample in a study of T-cell reconstitution after alpha-beta-depleted transplantation in children. TCRdb recomputed calls from the PCR reads with MiXCR, one row per CDR3 protein. Here the sample spans hundreds of thousands of distinct CDR3 sequences, roughly 13% being singletons. This material consisted of PBMCs, mostly from graft donor cells, taken 360 days after TCRalphabeta/CD19-depleted stem cell transplant. The origin of the receptors is a male patient aged 5 to 17 who had a stem cell transplant for acute myeloid leukemia, so the T cells may come from the graft donor. Both conserved end residues are part of each CDR3. The order of the fields is V gene, J gene, clone size, D gene, CDR3 protein, CDR3 DNA. The D gene is left open where the match is weak. Clone size is stated in some rows and not others, as once, few, many or a class when expanded.

TRBV20-1	TRBJ2-7	many	.	CSAFLPGTGYEQYF	TGCAGTGCTTTTCTCCCGGGCACCGGCTACGAGCAGTACTTC
TRBV9	TRBJ2-1	many	.	CASSVDRGRLNEQFF	TGTGCCAGCAGCGTAGATCGAGGGAGGCTCAATGAGCAGTTCTTC
TRBV18	TRBJ2-7	few	.	CASSLPGHGAMEQYF	TGTGCCAGCTCACTCCCGGGACACGGCGCTATGGAGCAGTACTTC
TRBV20-1	TRBJ2-6	.	TRBD2	CSARRFGREGRKLGANVLTF	TGCAGTGCTAGACGCTTTGGGCGGGAGGGCCGTAAGCTTGGGGCCAACGTCCTGACTTTC
TRBV29-1	TRBJ2-7	many	.	CSAGELVDEQYF	TGCAGCGCCGGGGAGTTGGTAGACGAGCAGTACTTC
TRBV12-3/TRBV12-4	TRBJ2-2	.	.	CASSFWDLANTGELFF	TGTGCCAGCAGTTTTTGGGACCTCGCGAACACCGGGGAGCTGTTTTTT
TRBV7-6	TRBJ2-3	few	.	CASSYPYGGLSTDTQYF	TGTGCCAGCAGCTATCCCTACGGTGGACTTAGCACAGATACGCAGTATTTT
TRBV12-3/TRBV12-4	TRBJ2-6	.	TRBD2	CASRVSGRLLVWANVLTF	TGTGCCAGCAGAGTTAGCGGGAGGCTCCTCGTCTGGGCCAACGTCCTGACTTTC
TRBV29-1	TRBJ2-5	many	TRBD1	CSVPDRGPLETQYF	TGCAGCGTCCCCGACAGGGGGCCATTGGAGACCCAGTACTTC
TRBV28	TRBJ2-7	many	TRBD2	CASSFERESFGQYF	TGTGCCAGCAGTTTCGAGCGGGAGAGCTTTGGGCAGTACTTC
TRBV24-1	TRBJ2-7	few	TRBD1	CATSLSGTASYEQYF	TGTGCCACCAGCCTATCCGGGACAGCCTCCTACGAGCAGTACTTC
TRBV28	TRBJ1-4	.	.	CASSFPGAVREKLFF	TGTGCCAGCAGTTTCCCAGGGGCCGTACGGGAAAAACTGTTTTTT
TRBV10-3	TRBJ1-6	many	TRBD1	CAISGDRGNYNSPLHF	TGTGCCATCAGTGGGGACAGGGGCAACTATAATTCACCCCTCCACTTT
TRBV25-1	TRBJ2-3	.	.	CASRTWDTQYF	TGTGCCAGCAGGACCTGGGATACGCAGTATTTT
TRBV11-1	TRBJ1-4	.	.	CASSPPLLGGTNEKLFF	TGTGCCAGCAGCCCCCCCCTATTAGGGGGAACTAATGAAAAACTGTTTTTT
TRBV20-1	TRBJ2-5	.	.	CSAPTQETQYF	TGCAGTGCCCCCACACAAGAGACCCAGTACTTC
TRBV20-1	TRBJ2-3	.	.	CSARDPGGVVDTQYF	TGCAGTGCTAGAGATCCCGGAGGCGTTGTAGATACGCAGTATTTT
TRBV29-1	TRBJ2-3	.	TRBD1	CSVEAGGIGADTQYF	TGCAGCGTCGAAGCAGGGGGCATAGGAGCAGATACGCAGTATTTT
TRBV28	TRBJ2-6	.	.	CASSLSGARANVLTF	TGTGCCAGCAGTTTATCAGGGGCTAGGGCCAACGTCCTGACTTTC
TRBV28	TRBJ2-7	.	.	CASSLPGFHEQYF	TGTGCCAGCAGTTTACCGGGGTTCCACGAGCAGTACTTC
TRBV24-1	TRBJ2-3	few	.	CATSDSGVGRPDTQYF	TGTGCCACCAGTGATTCGGGCGTCGGGAGACCAGATACGCAGTATTTT
TRBV11-2	TRBJ2-1	few	TRBD2	CASSLEPRLAGVGNEQFF	TGTGCCAGCAGCTTAGAGCCCCGTCTAGCGGGAGTTGGCAATGAGCAGTTCTTC
TRBV12-3/TRBV12-4	TRBJ1-2	many	.	CASWDSSSGYTF	TGTGCCAGCTGGGATTCCTCGAGTGGCTACACCTTC
TRBV7-9	TRBJ1-4	many	TRBD1	CASSYRTGNEKLFF	TGTGCCAGCAGCTACCGGACAGGGAATGAAAAACTGTTTTTT
TRBV27	TRBJ2-7	few	TRBD2	CASSSSGAPSEQYF	TGTGCCAGCAGTTCGAGCGGGGCTCCCTCCGAGCAGTACTTC
TRBV12-3/TRBV12-4	TRBJ2-1	few	TRBD1	CASSPGTGPPGLKQFF	TGTGCCAGCAGTCCCGGGACAGGCCCTCCGGGGTTAAAGCAGTTCTTC
TRBV29-1	TRBJ2-4	many	TRBD1	CSVETGGLAKNIQYF	TGCAGCGTTGAGACAGGGGGACTAGCCAAAAACATTCAGTACTTC
TRBV20-1	TRBJ2-7	few	.	CSATLAGNSYEQYF	TGCAGTGCTACCCTAGCAGGAAACTCCTACGAGCAGTACTTC
TRBV30	TRBJ2-7	few	.	CAWSVLDPTIYEQYF	TGTGCCTGGAGTGTTCTTGACCCAACTATCTACGAGCAGTACTTC
TRBV29-1	TRBJ2-5	.	.	CSVTPLETQYF	TGCAGCGTTACCCCCCTAGAGACCCAGTACTTC
TRBV6-1	TRBJ2-3	few	.	CASSPLLGDKTDTQYF	TGTGCCAGCAGTCCCCTACTAGGGGATAAGACAGATACGCAGTATTTT
TRBV7-6	TRBJ2-7	few	TRBD1	CASSRGQGPYEQYF	TGTGCCAGCAGCCGCGGACAGGGACCATACGAGCAGTACTTC
TRBV3-1	TRBJ2-1	few	TRBD2	CASSPNPGGWRESSYNEQFF	TGTGCCAGCAGCCCGAACCCCGGGGGTTGGCGGGAGTCCTCCTACAATGAGCAGTTCTTC
TRBV24-1	TRBJ2-5	few	TRBD2	CATSDGLAGGGETQYF	TGTGCCACCAGTGACGGACTAGCGGGAGGAGGAGAGACCCAGTACTTC
TRBV6-5	TRBJ2-7	few	TRBD2	CASSYVGGDSYEQYF	TGTGCCAGCAGTTATGTTGGGGGGGACTCCTACGAGCAGTACTTC
TRBV7-2	TRBJ2-3	few	.	CASSSEATGDGANTQYF	TGTGCCAGCAGCTCCGAAGCAACGGGGGATGGGGCGAATACGCAGTATTTT
TRBV18	TRBJ2-7	.	TRBD1	CASSPLPGTGLTYEQYF	TGTGCCAGCTCACCGCTTCCGGGGACAGGTCTCACCTACGAGCAGTACTTC
TRBV6-2/TRBV6-3	TRBJ1-5	.	.	CSTGQGPQPQHF	TGTTCCACAGGGCAGGGACCTCAGCCCCAGCATTTT
TRBV12-3/TRBV12-4	TRBJ2-4	many	TRBD2	CASTGGIPNRNIQYF	TGTGCCAGCACGGGGGGGATACCTAATCGGAACATTCAGTACTTC
TRBV20-1	TRBJ2-1	.	.	CSARAPLTTISPNEQFF	TGCAGCGCTAGAGCCCCACTAACTACTATCTCACCCAATGAGCAGTTCTTC
TRBV20-1	TRBJ2-5	few	TRBD1	CSASFPGQQETQYF	TGCAGTGCTAGTTTTCCGGGACAGCAAGAGACCCAGTACTTC
TRBV4-3	TRBJ2-1	.	TRBD2	CASSQVTASGFYNEQFF	TGCGCCAGCAGCCAAGTGACGGCTAGCGGGTTTTACAATGAGCAGTTCTTC
TRBV29-1	TRBJ1-6	.	TRBD1	CSVKQGANSPLHF	TGCAGCGTCAAACAGGGGGCAAATTCACCCCTCCACTTT
TRBV7-8	TRBJ2-3	.	TRBD1	CASSPKMKQGNGETDTQYF	TGTGCCAGCAGCCCGAAAATGAAACAGGGGAACGGTGAAACAGATACGCAGTATTTT
TRBV7-2	TRBJ2-2	.	TRBD2	CASSWTSGANTGELFF	TGTGCCAGCAGCTGGACTAGCGGGGCGAACACCGGGGAGCTGTTTTTT
TRBV6-5	TRBJ2-3	.	TRBD2	CASSYGTNYFDTQYF	TGTGCCAGCAGTTACGGGACTAATTATTTCGATACGCAGTATTTT
TRBV3-1	TRBJ2-7	.	.	CASSQGQPARTYEQYF	TGTGCCAGCAGCCAGGGACAACCGGCACGCACCTACGAGCAGTACTTC
TRBV6-5	TRBJ2-3	many	.	CASSYSQGGSTDTQYF	TGTGCCAGCAGTTACTCCCAGGGAGGTAGCACAGATACGCAGTATTTT
TRBV20-1	TRBJ2-7	.	.	CSAMLAPSSYEQYF	TGCAGTGCTATGCTAGCGCCGAGCTCCTACGAGCAGTACTTC
TRBV18	TRBJ2-7	.	.	CASSPLSPGAYEQYF	TGTGCCAGCTCACCACTAAGCCCGGGGGCCTACGAGCAGTACTTC
TRBV7-6	TRBJ2-1	.	.	CASRSRNEQFF	TGTGCCAGCAGGTCTAGGAATGAGCAGTTCTTC
TRBV29-1	TRBJ2-2	many	.	CSASNTGELFF	TGCAGCGCCTCAAACACCGGGGAGCTGTTTTTT
TRBV30	TRBJ2-7	once	TRBD1	CAWRQGTYEQYF	TGTGCCTGGAGACAGGGGACCTACGAGCAGTACTTC
TRBV29-1	TRBJ2-3	many	.	CSVESPGNTQYF	TGCAGCGTTGAGTCTCCTGGGAATACGCAGTATTTT
TRBV6-2/TRBV6-3	TRBJ2-3	once	.	CASSYNTARDFSTDTQYF	TGTGCCAGCAGTTACAACACCGCAAGGGACTTCAGCACAGATACGCAGTATTTT